The following is a T cell receptor beta chain sequence with its context. Antigen specificity is unknown. The data belong to a study of shared clonotypes between healthy human individuals. General study points: Naive subsets typically showed greater estimated richness than memory subsets.

The ends lost 1 base at V and 1 base at J; junction bases unmatched: 9. The CDR3 contains 17 residues. CDR1 and CDR2 (germline): MGHDK, SYGVNS. CD4+ cells underwent separation, giving CD45RA+ naive and CD45RA-negative memory subsets. Measured with immunoSEQ multiplex PCR; TCRdb has only the in-frame clones, and not every one. The sample has some 2,000,000 clones, approximately 94% seen once. Source material: naive CD4+ T cells sorted from blood. Subset of the sample: CD45RA+ positively selected. The chain is built from TRBV25-1 and TRBJ2-7, with 8 bases identical to TRBD1. This receptor was obtained from a young man in good health. CDR3 nucleotide sequence: TGTGCCAGCAGTGAATGGAGTGGGAGACAGGGGTCCTACGAGCAGTACTTC. Its translation: CASSEWSGRQGSYEQYF.